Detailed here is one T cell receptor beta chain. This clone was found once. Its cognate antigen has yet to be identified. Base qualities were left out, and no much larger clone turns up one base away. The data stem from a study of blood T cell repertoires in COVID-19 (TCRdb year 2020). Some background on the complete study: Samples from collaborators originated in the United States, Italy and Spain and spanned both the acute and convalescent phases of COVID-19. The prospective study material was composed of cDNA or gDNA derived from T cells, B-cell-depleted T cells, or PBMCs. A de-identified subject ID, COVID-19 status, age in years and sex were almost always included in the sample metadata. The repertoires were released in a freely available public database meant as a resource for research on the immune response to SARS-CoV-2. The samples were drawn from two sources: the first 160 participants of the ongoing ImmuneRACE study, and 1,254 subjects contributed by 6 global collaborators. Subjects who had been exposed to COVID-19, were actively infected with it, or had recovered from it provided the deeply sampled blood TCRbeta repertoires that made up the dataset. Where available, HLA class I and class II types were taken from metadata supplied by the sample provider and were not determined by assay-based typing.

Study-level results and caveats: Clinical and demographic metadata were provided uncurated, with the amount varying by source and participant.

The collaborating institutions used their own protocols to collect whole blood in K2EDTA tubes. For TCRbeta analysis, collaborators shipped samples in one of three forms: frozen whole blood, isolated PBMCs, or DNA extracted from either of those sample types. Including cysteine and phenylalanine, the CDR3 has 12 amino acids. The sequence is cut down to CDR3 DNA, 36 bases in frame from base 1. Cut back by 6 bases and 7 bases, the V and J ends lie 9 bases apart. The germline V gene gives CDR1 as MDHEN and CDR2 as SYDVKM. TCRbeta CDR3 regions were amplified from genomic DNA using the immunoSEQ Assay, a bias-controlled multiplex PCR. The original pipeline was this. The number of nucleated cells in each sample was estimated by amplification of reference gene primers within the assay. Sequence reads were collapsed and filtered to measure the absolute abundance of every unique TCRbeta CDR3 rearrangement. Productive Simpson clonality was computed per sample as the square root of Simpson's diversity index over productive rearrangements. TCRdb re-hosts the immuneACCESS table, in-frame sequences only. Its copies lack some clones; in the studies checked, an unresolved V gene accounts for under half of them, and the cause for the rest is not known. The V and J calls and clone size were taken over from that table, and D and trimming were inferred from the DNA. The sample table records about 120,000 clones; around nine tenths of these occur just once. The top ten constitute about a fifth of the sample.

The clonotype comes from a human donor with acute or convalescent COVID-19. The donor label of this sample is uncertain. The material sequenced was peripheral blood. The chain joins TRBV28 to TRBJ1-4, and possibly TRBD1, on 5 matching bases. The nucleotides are TGTGCCAGCAGACAGGATCTTGAAAAACTGTTTTTT. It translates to CASRQDLEKLFF.